The clone carrying this T cell receptor (beta chain) showed up many times. This sample was included in a study of T cells after yellow fever vaccination. Via MiXCR, TCRdb re-called the 5' RACE reads, giving one row per CDR3 protein. The repertoire includes fewer than 150,000 distinct CDR3 sequences, over 7% of them detected once, and roughly 0.73% sits in the top ten. The germline CDR1 and CDR2 sequences are DFQATT and SNEGSKA (reference sequence). The CDR3 is made up of 16 amino acids. V usage is TRBV20-1 and J usage is TRBJ2-1; D could derive from TRBD1 or TRBD2 (6 bases each). Sequences were derived from CD4+ T cells sorted from PBMCs, sampled 5 days after the yellow fever booster vaccination. This TCR derives from a man aged 25-45 years who received the YFV17D yellow fever vaccine. CDR3 sequence reads: CSTLGGRGVLIDEQFF. CDR3 DNA: TGCAGCACCTTGGGAGGTAGGGGGGTTCTTATCGATGAGCAGTTCTTC.